These 13 T cell receptor beta chains originate from one sample sequenced in a study of T cells after yellow fever vaccination. MiXCR, run by TCRdb on the 5' RACE reads, gives a single entry per CDR3 protein. The sample carries a few hundred thousand distinct CDR3 sequences, about 8.3% recorded once. Source: PBMCs, taken approximately 47 days after the first yellow fever vaccination. All receptors come from a man between 18 and 35 years old who received the YFV17D yellow fever vaccine.

In its sample, this clonotype was seen a few times. The chain combines TRBV10-3 with TRBJ2-1, with D perhaps matching TRBD1 or TRBD2 (5 bases each). CDR1 ENHRY and CDR2 SYGVKD come from the germline V gene. This CDR3 contains 16 residues. V shed 8 bases and J shed 8 bases, with 25 bases lying between them. The CDR3, as DNA: TGTGCCATCGGGGCCGTAGCGCAACCCATTCAGGATGAGCAGTTCTTC. Its translation: CAIGAVAQPIQDEQFF.

CDR3 sequence: CASSRAPGNTGELFF. In DNA form, the CDR3 reads TGTGCCAGCAGCAGGGCCCCGGGGAACACCGGGGAGCTGTTTTTT. The chain links TRBV28 to TRBJ2-2; D is perhaps TRBD1 (5 bases). V lost 6 bases to trimming and J lost 1 base, with 12 bases between them. The CDR3 consists of 15 residues. Germline lookup yields CDR1 MDHEN and CDR2 SYDVKM.

V usage is TRBV9 and J usage is TRBJ2-2; D is uncertain. V lost 1 base to trimming and J lost 7 bases, with 11 bases between them. Germline lookup yields CDR1 SGDLS and CDR2 YYNGEE. CDR3 length equals 14 residues. CDR3 amino acids: CASSVFGSGGELFF. CDR3 DNA: TGTGCCAGCAGCGTATTTGGTTCCGGCGGGGAGCTGTTTTTT.

This clonotype has a handful of counts. The CDR3 DNA follows: TGTGCCAGTACCGGTGTCCAAGAGACCCAGTACTTC. Protein: CASTGVQETQYF. The rearrangement joins TRBV7-9 to TRBJ2-5; D ambiguous. V shed 9 bases and J shed 1 base, with 9 bases lying between them. The CDR3 runs 12 residues. CDR1 is SEHNR and CDR2 is FQNEAQ in the germline V gene (reference sequence).

The chain recombines TRBV7-8 with TRBJ1-1; 9 bases align to TRBD1. The junction had 8 bases not matched to a gene; V was cut back by 7 bases and J by 5 bases. CDR3 length equals 14 residues. CDR1 SGHVS and CDR2 FQNEAQ come from the germline V gene. The CDR3 coding sequence is TGTGCCAGCACCGAGGACAGGGGAGTAACTGAAGCTTTCTTT. Its translation is CASTEDRGVTEAFF.

There are a few counts of this clonotype. The chain links TRBV5-1 to TRBJ2-6, with 12 bases lining up with TRBD1. Germline lookup yields CDR1 SGHRS and CDR2 YFSETQ. J gave up 3 bases and V 7 bases, and 2 bases lay outside the gene matches. This CDR3 spans 15 amino acids. The CDR3 sequence is CASGDRGLGANVLTF. The CDR3 DNA reads TGCGCCAGCGGGGACAGGGGGCTTGGGGCCAACGTCCTGACTTTC. The whole variable domain, filled in from reference TRBV5-1 and TRBJ2-6, reads KAGVTQTPRYLIKTRGQQVTLSCSPISGHRSVSWYQQTPGQGLQFLFEYFSETQRNKGNFPGRFSGRQFSNSRSEMNVSTLELGDSALYLCASGDRGLGANVLTFGAGSRLTVL.

This rearrangement joins TRBV24-1 to TRBJ2-2; D is unclear. V was trimmed by 4 bases and J by 2 bases, leaving 7 bases between them. Germline V lookup: CDR1 KGHDR, CDR2 SFDVKD. CDR3 size: 14 residues. The chain's CDR3 is CATSEARNTGELFF. Here the CDR3 DNA reads TGTGCCACCAGTGAGGCAAGAAACACCGGGGAGCTGTTTTTT.

Only a few counts were recorded for this clonotype. V gene TRBV7-2 combines with J gene TRBJ1-1; TRBD1 agrees at 7 bases. V gave up 5 bases and J gave up 4 bases; unmatched junction bases: 10. CDR3 size: 15 residues. In germline, CDR1 is SGHTA, CDR2 FQGNSA. The CDR3 sequence: CASSGWDSLSTEAFF. CDR3 coding DNA: TGTGCCAGCAGCGGATGGGACAGTTTGAGCACTGAAGCTTTCTTT.

The chain is built from TRBV5-4 and TRBJ2-7; 9 bases map to TRBD1. CDR1 is SGHNT, CDR2 YYREEE, per germline (reference sequence). CDR3 size: 13 residues. Trimming removed 7 bases from V and 3 bases from J; junction bases left unmatched: 5. The CDR3 DNA is TGTGCCAGCGGGCCGGGACAGGGCTACGAGCAGTACTTC. This translates into CASGPGQGYEQYF.

The CDR3 coding sequence is TGTGCCAGCAGCCAAGAGCTCCTTCTCTACCGATACTATGGCTACACCTTC. Its protein is CASSQELLLYRYYGYTF. The rearrangement joins TRBV4-2 to TRBJ1-2; no clear D. Germline CDR1 is LGHNA and CDR2 is YNFKEQ. This CDR3 has 17 residues. V dropped 0 bases and J dropped 3 bases, with 17 bases sitting between them.

This clonotype was detected only a few times. This chain joins TRBV28 and TRBJ2-3; D perhaps matches TRBD2 (6 bases). The germline V and J ends were trimmed by 7 bases and 2 bases, with 22 bases remaining between them. Germline V gene sequence: CDR1 MDHEN, CDR2 SYDVKM. The length of the CDR3 is 17 residues. CDR3 in amino acids: CASTRTGTPKSTDTQYF. For the CDR3, the DNA is TGTGCCAGCACACGAACTGGGACTCCCAAGTCCACAGATACGCAGTATTTT. Drawing the rest from reference TRBV28 and TRBJ2-3, the complete variable domain is DVKVTQSSRYLVKRTGEKVFLECVQDMDHENMFWYRQDPGLGLRLIYFSYDVKMKEKGDIPEGYSVSREKKERFSLILESASTNQTSMYLCASTRTGTPKSTDTQYFGPGTRLTVL.

This clonotype was detected a few times. The rearrangement joins TRBV7-9 to TRBJ2-1, with TRBD1 matching over 8 bases. V gave up 3 bases and J gave up 9 bases; unmatched junction bases: 10. The CDR3 covers 15 residues. Germline CDR1 reads SEHNR; CDR2 reads FQNEAQ (reference sequence). CDR3 sequence: CASSFLTGAAGEQFF. Here the CDR3 DNA reads TGTGCCAGCAGCTTTTTGACAGGGGCCGCGGGTGAGCAGTTCTTC.

This clonotype was seen repeatedly, ten times or more. The CDR3 coding sequence is TGTGCCAGCATTTCGGGAGGGGTGAATGAAGCTTTCTTT. Translating gives CASISGGVNEAFF. The genes are TRBV12-3 or TRBV12-4 and TRBJ1-1; the D gene is possibly TRBD1 (5 bases). CDR3 size: 13 residues. The ends were cut back, 7 bases at V and 7 bases at J, with 16 bases in the middle.